This TCR beta chain was recorded in a study of T cells of healthy individuals. This clonotype has ten or more counts. TCRdb reprocessed the 5' RACE reads via MiXCR and lists one record per CDR3 protein. This sample yields 90,000 to 100,000 distinct CDR3 sequences, of which 17% are seen a single time; approximately 5.7% belongs to the top ten. This CDR3 spans 15 amino acids. V lost 0 bases and J 7 bases, leaving 13 bases between the germline ends. Germline CDR1 LNHDA, CDR2 SQIVND (reference sequence). This chain joins TRBV19 and TRBJ1-5, with D perhaps matching TRBD1 (5 bases). The clonotype was recovered from a human donor in good health. CDR3 sequence reads: CASSIDGTGGQPQHF. Here the CDR3 DNA reads TGTGCCAGTAGTATAGATGGGACGGGCGGGCAGCCCCAGCATTTT.